The 24 T cell receptor beta chains given below trace back to one sample, sequenced in a study of blood T cell repertoires in COVID-19 (TCRdb year 2020). Library method: the immunoSEQ multiplex PCR assay. TCRdb limited this immuneACCESS table to in-frame rearrangements with V and J called. A share of clones is missing; checked studies link under half to unresolved V genes, and the rest is unexplained. In all, the sample holds fewer than 250,000 clones, and 80% to 90% of those were seen once. The top ten clones comprise approximately 10% of the sample. Specimen: peripheral blood. These receptors originate from a man aged 45-65 years with COVID-19, enrolled during active disease.

This clone was seen a handful of times. This chain connects TRBV5-1 to TRBJ1-2, with a weak D call TRBD1 (5 bases). This CDR3 is 13 amino acids long. Germline V gene data show CDR1 as SGHRS and CDR2 as YFSETQ. Trimming shortened V by 0 bases and J by 10 bases, and 13 bases separated the two germline ends. This CDR3 is CASSLDGAWDYTF. The CDR3 DNA reads as TGCGCCAGCAGCTTGGATGGGGCGTGGGACTACACCTTC.

The chain couples TRBV6-5 to TRBJ1-1; TRBD1 might be the D (6 bases). Per the germline V gene, CDR1 is MNHEY and CDR2 is SVGAGI. V lost 11 bases and J 5 bases, leaving 18 bases between the germline ends. The CDR3 spans 13 residues. The CDR3 reads CARRGGGGTEAFF. Here the CDR3 DNA reads TGTGCCCGCCGCGGGGGCGGGGGGACTGAAGCTTTCTTT.

The chain joins TRBV9 to TRBJ1-5; D unresolved. CDR3 length: 15 residues. The V end lost 0 bases, the J end lost 0 bases, and 7 bases lay between the germline ends. Germline assignment: CDR1 SGDLS and CDR2 YYNGEE. The CDR3 is CASSVDGDSNQPQHF. Written as DNA, the CDR3 is TGTGCCAGCAGCGTAGACGGGGATAGCAATCAGCCCCAGCATTTT.

The CDR3 reads CSVEREAGDVTGELFF. The DNA for the CDR3 is TGCAGCGTTGAACGTGAAGCGGGAGACGTCACCGGGGAGCTGTTTTTT. The chain combines TRBV29-1 with TRBJ2-2, with TRBD2 matching over 8 bases. The CDR3 covers 16 residues. CDR1 SQVTM and CDR2 ANQGSEA come from the germline V gene. V lost 2 bases to trimming and J lost 4 bases; unmatched junction nucleotides: 9.

This sequence joins TRBV5-1 and TRBJ1-1, with TRBD1 as a possible D gene (6 bases). Germline V gives CDR1 SGHRS, CDR2 YFSETQ. The CDR3 covers 14 residues. V was pared by 2 bases and J by 1 base, with 9 bases between. The CDR3 nucleotides are TGCGCCAGCAGCTTCGACAGGCCGAACACTGAAGCTTTCTTT. It translates to CASSFDRPNTEAFF.

This chain links TRBV7-9 with TRBJ2-7, with D maybe TRBD2 (6 bases). Germline assignment: CDR1 SEHNR and CDR2 FQNEAQ (reference sequence). The V and J ends lost 2 bases and 2 bases respectively, with 10 bases between them. The CDR3 runs to 14 residues. CDR3 sequence reads: CASSLTGGTYEQYF. The DNA for the CDR3 is TGTGCCAGCAGCTTAACCGGGGGTACCTACGAGCAGTACTTC.

The V call is TRBV5-4, the J call TRBJ2-1, with 9 bases lining up with TRBD2. V lost 4 bases, J lost 7 bases, and 12 bases stayed unmatched. The CDR3 loop spans 16 amino acids. Germline CDR1 and CDR2: SGHNT and YYREEE (reference sequence). CDR3 amino acids: CASSIPRGSGGNEQFF. CDR3 bases: TGTGCCAGCAGCATCCCCCGGGGTAGCGGGGGTAATGAGCAGTTCTTC.

This rearrangement joins TRBV19 to TRBJ1-1; D uncertain. V dropped 10 bases and J dropped 3 bases, with 15 bases sitting between them. CDR3 length equals 13 residues. The V gene's germline CDR1 is LNHDA and CDR2 SQIVND (reference sequence). The CDR3, as DNA: TGTGCCACCAACAGTGCACTAGACACTGAAGCTTTCTTT. This sequence encodes CATNSALDTEAFF.

The chain uses TRBV2 and TRBJ2-7; D possibly corresponds to TRBD1 (6 bases). Germline CDR1 and CDR2: SNHLY and FYNNEI. Trimming cost V 6 bases and J 3 bases, with 15 bases left between them. This CDR3 has 14 residues. Here the CDR3 reads CASRAGTRSYEQYF. CDR3 DNA: TGTGCCAGCAGAGCCGGGACACGAAGCTACGAGCAGTACTTC.

The rearrangement uses TRBV24-1 and TRBJ2-5; 7 nucleotides line up with TRBD1. This CDR3 spans 14 amino acids. Germline V lookup: CDR1 KGHDR, CDR2 SFDVKD. J was trimmed by 4 bases and V by 6 bases; bases with no gene match: 7. In DNA, the CDR3 is TGTGCCACCAGTAATGACAGGGATGGAGAGACCCAGTACTTC. It encodes CATSNDRDGETQYF.

The chain is built from TRBV7-3 and TRBJ2-6, with unresolved D. CDR3 size: 16 residues. The germline gives CDR1 SGHTA, CDR2 FQGTGA. Trimming left V 5 bases short and J 0 bases short, with 11 bases between. DNA of the CDR3: TGTGCCAGCAGCCCGCGACGGAGCTCTGGGGCCAACGTCCTGACTTTC. Translated: CASSPRRSSGANVLTF. The variable domain in full, completed from reference TRBV7-3 and TRBJ2-6, reads GAGVSQTPSNKVTEKGKYVELRCDPISGHTALYWYRQSLGQGPEFLIYFQGTGAADDSGLPNDRFFAVRPEGSVSTLKIQRTERGDSAVYLCASSPRRSSGANVLTFGAGSRLTVL.

There are a few counts of this clone. The genes are TRBV27 and TRBJ2-7, with TRBD1 matching over 9 bases. CDR1 is MNHEY, CDR2 SMNVEV, per germline (reference sequence). Losses at the gene ends were 5 bases for V and 4 bases for J; bases not matched to a gene: 9. This CDR3 spans 15 amino acids. The CDR3 is CASSTPGTGKYEQYF. CDR3 nucleotide sequence: TGTGCCAGCAGTACCCCCGGGACAGGGAAATACGAGCAGTACTTC.

The chain recombines TRBV18 with TRBJ2-2; 10 nucleotides align to TRBD1. With 6 bases clipped from V and 5 bases from J, the junction kept 3 bases outside the gene matches. Germline loops: CDR1 KGHSH, CDR2 LQKENI. The CDR3 sequence is 14 residues long. The CDR3 nucleotides read TGTGCCAGCTCCAAGGGACAGGGGACCGGGGAGCTGTTTTTT. Encoded protein: CASSKGQGTGELFF.

This chain links TRBV10-3 with TRBJ2-7; 12 bases are a match to TRBD2. The germline gives CDR1 ENHRY, CDR2 SYGVKD. Germline trimming cut 2 bases from V and 5 bases from J; bases unmatched to any gene: 7. The CDR3 is 16 amino acids. The CDR3 sequence is CAISEPTSGSIHEQYF. In DNA, the CDR3 is TGTGCCATCAGTGAGCCGACTAGCGGGAGTATCCACGAGCAGTACTTC.

This chain uses TRBV6-6 with TRBJ1-1; 9 bases agree with TRBD1. The CDR3 has 15 residues. V trimming: 0 bases; J trimming: 4 bases; junction bases outside the gene matches: 3. Germline V gene lookup returns CDR1 MNHNY and CDR2 SVGAGI (reference sequence). The CDR3 loop is CASSYSQGAVTEAFF. The DNA for the CDR3 is TGTGCCAGCAGTTACTCACAGGGGGCCGTCACTGAAGCTTTCTTT.

V is TRBV29-1 and J is TRBJ2-7; TRBD1 agrees at 7 bases. This CDR3 is built from 13 residues. With V trimmed by 4 bases and J by 4 bases, 7 bases remained unmatched. Germline values: CDR1 SQVTM, CDR2 ANQGSEA. This chain's CDR3 is CSVGKTGAYEQYF. Written as DNA, the CDR3 is TGCAGCGTTGGAAAAACAGGGGCATACGAGCAGTACTTC.

This clone was detected a few times. This chain links TRBV7-6 with TRBJ1-3; weak D call: TRBD1 (6 bases). The CDR3 is 15 amino acids. Germline CDR1 SGHVS, CDR2 FNYEAQ. The V end lost 2 bases, the J end lost 1 base, and 9 bases lay between the germline ends. The CDR3 protein is CASSLTGNSGNTIYF. The CDR3 DNA sequence: TGTGCCAGCAGCTTAACAGGGAATTCTGGAAACACCATATATTTT.

The genes are TRBV14 and TRBJ2-7; perhaps TRBD1 as D (6 bases). Between the trimmed V and J ends, which lost 10 bases and 2 bases, there was a span of 21 bases. This CDR3 spans 15 amino acids. The germline V gene has CDR1 SGHDN and CDR2 FVKESK. CDR3 region: CATQSRRGSPYEQYF. As DNA, the CDR3 is TGTGCCACCCAGTCGAGAAGGGGGTCACCCTACGAGCAGTACTTC.

This sequence joins TRBV10-3 and TRBJ2-5, with 9 bases matching TRBD1. The V gene end was trimmed by 5 bases and the J gene end by 0 bases; junction bases not matched to a gene: 13. The germline V gene encodes CDR1 ENHRY and CDR2 SYGVKD. The CDR3 loop spans 18 amino acids. The CDR3 coding sequence is TGTGCCATCAGTAGTGGACAGGGGAAAATACAAAACCAAGAGACCCAGTACTTC. It translates to CAISSGQGKIQNQETQYF.

This clone occurred once. Sequence at one end of the junction differs from germline and may be a read error. This specimen includes other DNA sequences encoding the same CDR3. The chain recombines TRBV7-7 with TRBJ2-1, with D possibly TRBD2 on 6 matching bases. The CDR3 loop spans 15 amino acids. The germline V gene has CDR1 SSHAT and CDR2 FNYEAQ (reference sequence). The CDR3 DNA is TGTGCTAGCAGCTTAGATGCGGGATCCTACAATGAGCAGTTCTTC. Translating it yields CASSLDAGSYNEQFF.

The chain carries TRBV2 and TRBJ2-3; D perhaps matches TRBD2 (6 bases). The ends were cut back, 4 bases at V and 0 bases at J, with 17 bases in the middle. Germline CDR1 and CDR2: SNHLY and FYNNEI. The CDR3 has 17 amino acids. The CDR3 is CASSVTGTSYSTDTQYF. For the CDR3, the DNA is TGTGCCAGCAGTGTAACGGGAACTAGCTACAGCACAGATACGCAGTATTTT.

This chain uses TRBV9 with TRBJ1-6, with D uncertain. CDR1 and CDR2 (germline): SGDLS, YYNGEE. The CDR3 consists of 17 residues. Trimming took off 0 bases at V and 6 bases at J, with 16 bases between the two ends. The CDR3 reads CASSVGTRPGFNSPLHF. CDR3 coding DNA: TGTGCCAGCAGCGTAGGCACCCGCCCGGGGTTTAATTCACCCCTCCACTTT.

Only a few counts were recorded for this clone. The V and J genes are TRBV27 and TRBJ2-5, with 8 positions matching TRBD2. The V segment lost 6 bases and the J segment 4 bases; nucleotides outside the gene matches: 10. This CDR3 region has 15 residues. Per the germline V gene, CDR1 is MNHEY and CDR2 is SMNVEV (reference sequence). The CDR3 bases are TGTGCCAGCAGGGCCCTCACGGGAGGGGGAGAGACCCAGTACTTC. It encodes CASRALTGGGETQYF.

CDR3 amino acids: CASSYSGRHEQYF. The CDR3 DNA follows: TGTGCCAGCAGTTACTCAGGGAGGCACGAGCAGTACTTC. The chain carries TRBV6-6 and TRBJ2-7, with D perhaps TRBD2 (6 bases). Per the germline V gene, CDR1 is MNHNY and CDR2 is SVGAGI (reference sequence). V lost 0 bases, J lost 5 bases, and 8 bases lay in between. The CDR3 is made up of 13 amino acids.